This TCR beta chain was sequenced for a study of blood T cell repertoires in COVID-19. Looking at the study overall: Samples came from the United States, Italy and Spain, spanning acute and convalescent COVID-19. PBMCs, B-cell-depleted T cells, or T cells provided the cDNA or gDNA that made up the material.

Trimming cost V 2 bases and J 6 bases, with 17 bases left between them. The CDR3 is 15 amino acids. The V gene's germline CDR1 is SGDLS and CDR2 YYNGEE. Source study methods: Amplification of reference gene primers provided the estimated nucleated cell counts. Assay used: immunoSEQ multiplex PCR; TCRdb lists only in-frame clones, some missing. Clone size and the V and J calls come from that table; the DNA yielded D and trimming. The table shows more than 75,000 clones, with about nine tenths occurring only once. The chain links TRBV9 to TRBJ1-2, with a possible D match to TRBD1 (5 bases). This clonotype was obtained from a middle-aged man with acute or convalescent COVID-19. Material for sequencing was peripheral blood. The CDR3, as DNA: TGTGCCAGCAGCGTCCCCAAGGCGGGGACGGATGGCTACACCTTC. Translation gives CASSVPKAGTDGYTF.